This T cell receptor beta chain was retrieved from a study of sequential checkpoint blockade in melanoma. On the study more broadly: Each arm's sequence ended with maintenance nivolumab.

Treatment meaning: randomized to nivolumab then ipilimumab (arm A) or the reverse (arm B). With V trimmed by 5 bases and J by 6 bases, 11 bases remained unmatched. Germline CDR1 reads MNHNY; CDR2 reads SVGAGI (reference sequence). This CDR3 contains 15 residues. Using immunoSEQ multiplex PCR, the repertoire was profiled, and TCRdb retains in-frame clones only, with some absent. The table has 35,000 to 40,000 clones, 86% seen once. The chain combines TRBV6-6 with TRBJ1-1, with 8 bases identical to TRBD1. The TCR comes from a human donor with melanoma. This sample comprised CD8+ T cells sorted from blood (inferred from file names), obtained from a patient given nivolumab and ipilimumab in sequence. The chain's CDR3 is CASSPWTGRSAEAFF. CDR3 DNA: TGTGCCAGCAGTCCATGGACAGGGCGAAGTGCTGAAGCTTTCTTT.